This T cell receptor (beta chain) was documented in a study of T cell changes during pregnancy in multiple sclerosis. TCRdb's copy holds only in-frame clones and misses some; the assay was immunoSEQ multiplex PCR. Among about 40,000 clones, 80% to 95% were seen once, and the ten largest hold more than 0.4%. CDR1 and CDR2 from the germline V gene are SGHTA and FQGNSA. The CDR3 spans 14 residues. V lost 1 base, J lost 5 bases, and 3 bases stayed unmatched. The material sequenced was CD4+ T cells from peripheral blood mononuclear cells, taken in the third trimester of pregnancy. This receptor was taken from a female donor with multiple sclerosis, enrolled in a pregnancy study. The chain joins TRBV7-2 to TRBJ2-7, with 9 bases identical to TRBD2. For the CDR3, the DNA is TGTGCCAGCAGCTTAGGGACTAGCGTGGACGAGCAGTACTTC. Amino acids: CASSLGTSVDEQYF.